This passage covers 29 T cell receptor beta chains from one sample sequenced in a study of a mutant IDH1 vaccine in newly diagnosed glioma. Their cognate antigens are unknown. Noted time point: week 5, during vaccination. Each vaccine dose was 300 ug of mutant IDH1 20-mer peptide, with topical imiquimod. Here immunoSEQ multiplex PCR was the method, and the copy in TCRdb shows in-frame clones only, minus some. The repertoire consists of tens of thousands of clones, with 91% occurring once and the leading ten covering roughly 0.56%. The input for sequencing was PBMCs, taken from a glioma patient whose treatment included an IDH1 peptide vaccine. The receptors come from a woman in her 50s with glioma.

The chain is built from TRBV28 and TRBJ2-1; TRBD2 might be the D (6 bases). V dropped 7 bases and J dropped 9 bases, with 10 bases sitting between them. Per the germline V gene, CDR1 is MDHEN and CDR2 is SYDVKM. This CDR3 is 11 amino acids long. CDR3 nucleotide sequence: TGTGCCAGCAATTCGGGAGTTGAGCAGTTCTTC. Its protein is CASNSGVEQFF.

This chain links TRBV5-1 with TRBJ2-5; possibly TRBD1 for D (6 bases). Trimming removed 4 bases at V and 0 bases at J, with 10 bases between. Germline V CDR1 and CDR2: SGHRS, YFSETQ. The CDR3 totals 14 residues. CDR3 nucleotides: TGCGCCAGCAGCGAGACAGGTTACCAAGAGACCCAGTACTTC. Translated, it gives CASSETGYQETQYF.

This chain joins TRBV4-1 and TRBJ1-2; unclear D gene. CDR1 and CDR2 (germline): MGHRA, YSYEKL. The CDR3 contains 18 residues. Trimming removed 0 bases at V and 4 bases at J, with 21 bases between. In DNA, the CDR3 is TGCGCCAGCAGCCAAGATAACGCACGCAGCATCCGCGGCTATGGCTACACCTTC. Protein product: CASSQDNARSIRGYGYTF.

The chain has TRBV27 and TRBJ2-1; TRBD1 might be the D (6 bases). Trimming took 5 bases from V and 0 from J, leaving 14 bases between them. The CDR3 consists of 16 residues. Germline values: CDR1 MNHEY, CDR2 SMNVEV (reference sequence). The CDR3 is CASSAQGESSYNEQFF. The CDR3 coding sequence is TGTGCCAGCAGTGCACAGGGCGAGAGCTCCTACAATGAGCAGTTCTTC.

The chain is built from TRBV5-4 and TRBJ1-1; 8 bases agree with TRBD1. Germline lookup yields CDR1 SGHNT and CDR2 YYREEE (reference sequence). Losses at the gene ends were 2 bases for V and 3 bases for J; bases not matched to a gene: 6. The CDR3 is made up of 15 amino acids. The CDR3 DNA sequence: TGTGCCAGCAGCTTCCTTGACAGGGGACACACTGAAGCTTTCTTT. Amino acid sequence: CASSFLDRGHTEAFF.

As DNA, the CDR3 is TGTGCCAGCAGCCTTGGACAGACTAACTATGGCTACACCTTC. The encoded protein is CASSLGQTNYGYTF. This chain links TRBV28 with TRBJ1-2; the D gene is possibly TRBD1 (6 bases). The CDR3 sequence is 14 residues long. CDR1 MDHEN and CDR2 SYDVKM come from the germline V gene. V was clipped by 6 bases and J by 0 bases, with 11 bases between them.

The chain uses TRBV11-2 and TRBJ2-5; 14 nucleotides agree with TRBD2. The V and J ends lost 1 base and 4 bases, in that order; junction bases with no gene match: 5. The CDR3 runs 17 residues. CDR1 is SGHAT, CDR2 FQNNGV, per germline. In DNA, the CDR3 is TGTGCCAGCAGCTTAGGACTAGCGGGAGGGCCCCGAGAGACCCAGTACTTC. As protein: CASSLGLAGGPRETQYF.

Only a few counts were recorded for this clone. The chain combines TRBV29-1 with TRBJ1-2; possibly TRBD1 for D (5 bases). The CDR3 loop spans 13 amino acids. Germline CDR1 SQVTM, CDR2 ANQGSEA. The V end was cut by 0 bases, the J end by 7 bases, with 12 bases between. CDR3 bases: TGCAGCGTTGAAGATCCGGTAGGGGCTGGCTACACCTTC. Amino acid sequence: CSVEDPVGAGYTF.

V is TRBV6-5 and J is TRBJ2-7; 10 bases agree with TRBD2. J was trimmed by 2 bases and V by 0 bases; bases with no gene match: 4. The CDR3 loop spans 16 amino acids. Germline lookup yields CDR1 MNHEY and CDR2 SVGAGI. The CDR3 region is CASSYSPTSGAYEQYF. DNA of the CDR3: TGTGCCAGCAGTTACTCCCCAACTAGCGGGGCCTACGAGCAGTACTTC.

The chain recombines TRBV5-1 with TRBJ1-1, with D hard to call. Trimming pared 0 bases from V and 0 bases from J, leaving 9 bases between. This CDR3 region has 15 residues. Germline V CDR1 and CDR2: SGHRS, YFSETQ. CDR3 loop: CASSLDRLMNTEAFF. In nucleotides, the CDR3 is TGCGCCAGCAGCTTGGACAGACTTATGAACACTGAAGCTTTCTTT.

V and J are TRBV2 and TRBJ2-2; D is undetermined. V lost 7 bases and J 1 base, leaving 10 bases between the germline ends. Germline V gives CDR1 SNHLY, CDR2 FYNNEI. The CDR3 loop spans 14 amino acids. CDR3 sequence reads: CASNRAKNTGELFF. The CDR3 DNA reads TGTGCCAGCAACCGGGCTAAGAACACCGGGGAGCTGTTTTTT. Supplemented by reference TRBV2 and TRBJ2-2, the full variable domain reads EPEVTQTPSHQVTQMGQEVILRCVPISNHLYFYWYRQILGQKVEFLVSFYNNEISEKSEIFDDQFSVERPDGSNFTLKIRSTKLEDSAMYFCASNRAKNTGELFFGEGSRLTVL.

This clone was detected only a few times. A junction end diverges from the germline sequence, so it may reflect a read error. V is TRBV7-8 and J is TRBJ2-1; D may be TRBD1 (5 bases). The germline CDR1 and CDR2 sequences are SGHVS and FQNEAQ. The CDR3 runs 11 residues. The CDR3 DNA follows: TGTGCCAGCAGCCAGGGCACCCTTGGGGTCTTC. Translated, it gives CASSQGTLGVF. Supplemented by reference TRBV7-8 and TRBJ2-1, the full variable domain reads GAGVSQSPRYKVAKRGQDVALRCDPISGHVSLFWYQQALGQGPEFLTYFQNEAQLDKSGLPSDRFFAERPEGSVSTLKIQRTQQEDSAVYLCASSQGTLGVFGPGTRLTVL.

This chain connects TRBV5-1 to TRBJ2-7; 7 nucleotides align to TRBD2. V trimming: 0 bases; J trimming: 2 bases; junction bases outside the gene matches: 8. CDR3 length: 16 amino acids. CDR1 is SGHRS, CDR2 YFSETQ, per germline. CDR3 amino acids: CASSLGVPGGTYEQYF. CDR3 DNA sequence: TGCGCCAGCAGCTTGGGGGTCCCGGGGGGAACCTACGAGCAGTACTTC.

The genes are TRBV25-1 and TRBJ2-5, with 12 bases aligning to TRBD2. CDR1 is MGHDK, CDR2 SYGVNS, per germline. The V segment lost 6 bases and the J segment 4 bases; nucleotides outside the gene matches: 3. The CDR3 sequence is 14 residues long. The CDR3 region is CASRAGLAGETQYF. For the CDR3, the DNA is TGTGCCAGCAGGGCGGGACTAGCGGGAGAGACCCAGTACTTC. The entire variable domain, with the rest obtained from reference TRBV25-1 and TRBJ2-5, is as follows: EADIYQTPRYLVIGTGKKITLECSQTMGHDKMYWYQQDPGMELHLIHYSYGVNSTEKGDLSSESTVSRIRTEHFPLTLESARPSHTSQYLCASRAGLAGETQYFGPGTRLLVL.

CDR3 sequence reads: CASSLASGRAREQYF. In DNA form, the CDR3 reads TGTGCCAGCAGCTTAGCGAGCGGGAGGGCGAGGGAGCAGTACTTC. The chain has TRBV7-9 and TRBJ2-7, with 10 bases aligning to TRBD2. This CDR3 has 15 residues. V trimming: 0 bases; J trimming: 7 bases; junction bases outside the gene matches: 6. The germline V gene has CDR1 SEHNR and CDR2 FQNEAQ (reference sequence).

The gene calls are TRBV4-1 and TRBJ2-6, with TRBD1 matching over 10 bases. This CDR3 has 17 amino acids. Per the germline V gene, CDR1 is MGHRA and CDR2 is YSYEKL. Trimming removed 4 bases from V and 0 bases from J; junction bases left unmatched: 3. CDR3 in DNA: TGCGCCAGCAGCCGACAGGGGGCGATCTCTGGGGCCAACGTCCTGACTTTC. Translation: CASSRQGAISGANVLTF.

The rearrangement joins TRBV28 to TRBJ1-1; D remains ambiguous. The germline V gene encodes CDR1 MDHEN and CDR2 SYDVKM. V lost 3 bases, J lost 3 bases, and 14 bases lay in between. CDR3 size: 15 residues. CDR3 region: CASSFFSLRHTEAFF. The CDR3 nucleotides read TGTGCCAGCAGTTTTTTTAGTCTCAGGCACACTGAAGCTTTCTTT.

The chain combines TRBV11-2 with TRBJ1-4, with 7 nucleotides matching TRBD1. Germline V gives CDR1 SGHAT, CDR2 FQNNGV. With V trimmed by 6 bases and J by 4 bases, 5 bases remained unmatched. There are 14 residues in the CDR3. The CDR3 DNA reads TGTGCCAGCAGACGGGGACAGAATAATGAAAAACTGTTTTTT. It translates to CASRRGQNNEKLFF.

J is TRBJ1-4 and V is TRBV28; D ambiguous. The V end was cut by 10 bases, the J end by 4 bases, with 13 bases between. Per germline, CDR1 MDHEN and CDR2 SYDVKM. This CDR3 region has 13 residues. In DNA, the CDR3 is TGTGCCACCTCACCCGGGTATAATGAAAAACTGTTTTTT. Encoded protein: CATSPGYNEKLFF.

The chain joins TRBV27 to TRBJ2-7; perhaps TRBD2 as D (6 bases). The CDR3 covers 14 residues. The germline V gene encodes CDR1 MNHEY and CDR2 SMNVEV (reference sequence). V was shortened by 3 bases and J by 0 bases, with 9 bases between the two germline ends. CDR3 in amino acids: CASSLGLHSYEQYF. Written as DNA, the CDR3 is TGTGCCAGCAGTTTGGGACTCCACTCCTACGAGCAGTACTTC.

V and J are TRBV11-3 and TRBJ1-1; D ambiguous. Germline assignment: CDR1 SGHNT and CDR2 YENEEA. The CDR3 sequence is 13 residues long. V dropped 1 base and J dropped 8 bases, with 11 bases sitting between them. CDR3 in amino acids: CASSLAFGSEAFF. CDR3 DNA: TGTGCCAGCAGCTTAGCTTTCGGGTCGGAAGCTTTCTTT.

Here the CDR3 reads CASSPGTSGRYNEQFF. The CDR3 nucleotides read TGTGCCAGCTCACCGGGGACTAGCGGGAGGTACAATGAGCAGTTCTTC. The rearrangement links TRBV18 to TRBJ2-1, with TRBD2 matching 15 bases. The CDR3 has 16 amino acids. Germline lookup yields CDR1 KGHSH and CDR2 LQKENI. V shed 3 bases, J shed 4 bases, and the junction held 1 base outside the gene matches. Variable domain in full (rest from reference TRBV18 and TRBJ2-1): NAGVMQNPRHLVRRRGQEARLRCSPMKGHSHVYWYRQLPEEGLKFMVYLQKENIIDESGMPKERFSAEFPKEGPSILRIQQVVRGDSAAYFCASSPGTSGRYNEQFFGPGTRLTVL.

The rearrangement links TRBV5-1 to TRBJ2-7; D gene uncertain. CDR1 is SGHRS and CDR2 is YFSETQ in the germline V gene. The CDR3 runs 14 residues. V was pared by 1 base and J by 2 bases, with 10 bases between. CDR3 sequence (DNA): TGCGCCAGCAGCTTGCGCCAGACAACCTACGAGCAGTACTTC. Translated, it gives CASSLRQTTYEQYF.

The chain couples TRBV6-5 to TRBJ1-1; D is ambiguous. CDR3 length equals 12 residues. From germline, CDR1 is MNHEY and CDR2 SVGAGI. Trimming took 6 bases from V and 0 from J, leaving 5 bases between them. The CDR3 coding sequence is TGTGCCAGCAGATACCTGAACACTGAAGCTTTCTTT. It yields the protein CASRYLNTEAFF.

This chain uses TRBV5-6 with TRBJ2-7, with TRBD1 identical over 8 bases. The CDR3 runs 15 residues. Germline-derived CDR1 and CDR2 are SGHDT and YYEEEE. The V gene end was trimmed by 2 bases and the J gene end by 7 bases; junction bases not matched to a gene: 11. CDR3 sequence: CASSFDRGWAREQYF. The CDR3 nucleotides read TGTGCCAGCAGCTTTGACAGGGGTTGGGCGAGGGAGCAGTACTTC.

The V and J genes are TRBV5-5 and TRBJ2-5, with D perhaps TRBD2 (6 bases). The CDR3 has 15 residues. Looked up from germline, CDR1 is SGHKS and CDR2 is YYEKEE (reference sequence). Trimming shortened V by 0 bases and J by 2 bases, and 11 bases separated the two germline ends. The CDR3 reads CASSLARGRQETQYF. For the CDR3, the DNA is TGTGCCAGCAGCTTGGCCCGGGGGAGGCAAGAGACCCAGTACTTC. The variable domain in full, completed from reference TRBV5-5 and TRBJ2-5, reads DAGVTQSPTHLIKTRGQQVTLRCSPISGHKSVSWYQQVLGQGPQFIFQYYEKEERGRGNFPDRFSARQFPNYSSELNVNALLLGDSALYLCASSLARGRQETQYFGPGTRLLVL.

The V call is TRBV10-3, the J call TRBJ2-7; 8 bases are a match to TRBD2. The CDR3 is 13 amino acids. Germline CDR1 and CDR2: ENHRY and SYGVKD. J lost 4 bases, V lost 3 bases, and 2 bases had no gene match. DNA of the CDR3: TGTGCCATCAGTGACAAGCGGGAGTACGAGCAGTACTTC. This gives the protein CAISDKREYEQYF.

The rearrangement joins TRBV6-1 to TRBJ1-5; maybe TRBD1 (5 bases). The CDR3 is 16 amino acids. CDR1 and CDR2 (germline): MNHNS, SASEGT. The germline V and J ends were trimmed by 1 base and 5 bases, with 15 bases remaining between them. CDR3 protein: CASSEGPRERDQPQHF. CDR3 in DNA: TGTGCCAGCAGTGAAGGCCCCAGGGAGAGGGATCAGCCCCAGCATTTT.

This chain uses TRBV30 with TRBJ1-4, with 7 bases identical to TRBD1. Germline V lookup: CDR1 GTSNPN, CDR2 SVGIG (reference sequence). V dropped 0 bases and J dropped 8; count of bases not matched to a gene: 6. The CDR3 is 14 amino acids. The DNA of the CDR3 is TGTGCCTGGAGTGTCTCAGGGGGTGAGGAAAAACTGTTTTTT. Encoded protein: CAWSVSGGEEKLFF.